One and the same sample provided the 7 T cell receptor beta chains below, sequenced in a study of blood T cells in healthy people across ages. The authors ran a second PCR of about 7 to 11 cycles using a sample-barcoded 5' primer and a J-beta primer mix. TCRdb recomputed calls from the 5' RACE reads with MiXCR, one row per CDR3 protein. The table lists hundreds of thousands of distinct CDR3 sequences, around 43% of them singletons. The sequenced sample was blood. The receptors originated from a man in his sixties in good health.

The chain recombines TRBV7-2 with TRBJ2-5, with D perhaps TRBD1 (5 bases). Germline CDR1 SGHTA, CDR2 FQGNSA. Trimming removed 7 bases at V and 0 bases at J, with 12 bases between. This CDR3 spans 14 amino acids. The CDR3, as DNA: TGTGCCAGCAAGACACAGGAGTACCAAGAGACCCAGTACTTC. It is translated as CASKTQEYQETQYF.

The rearrangement uses TRBV6-5 and TRBJ2-7, with D tentatively TRBD1 (5 bases). The CDR3 spans 13 residues. The germline gives CDR1 MNHEY, CDR2 SVGAGI. Trimming removed 10 bases from V and 5 bases from J, with 18 bases in between. CDR3 region: CATAQGLGNEQYF. CDR3 nucleotide sequence: TGTGCCACTGCCCAGGGCCTGGGGAACGAGCAGTACTTC.

V is TRBV29-1 and J is TRBJ2-1; TRBD1 matches 12 bases. Germline CDR1 and CDR2: SQVTM and ANQGSEA. The CDR3 is 15 amino acids. Germline trimming cut 2 bases from V and 6 bases from J; bases unmatched to any gene: 5. The CDR3 sequence is CSVESGTGGSNEQFF. The CDR3 nucleotides are TGCAGCGTTGAATCCGGGACAGGGGGCTCCAATGAGCAGTTCTTC.

The chain carries TRBV18 and TRBJ1-5; possibly TRBD1 for D (5 bases). The CDR3 consists of 16 residues. The V gene lost 3 bases and the J gene lost 1 base, with 13 bases spanning the gap. Germline loops: CDR1 KGHSH, CDR2 LQKENI. CDR3 nucleotide sequence: TGTGCCAGCTCACCGGGGGAAGGTTCGAGCAATCAGCCCCAGCATTTT. It yields the protein CASSPGEGSSNQPQHF.

The chain is built from TRBV5-1 and TRBJ2-1; no clear D. With 0 bases removed from V and 0 bases from J, the gap between germline ends came to 10 bases. The CDR3 length is 16 residues. Looked up from germline, CDR1 is SGHRS and CDR2 is YFSETQ. The CDR3 region has the DNA TGCGCCAGCAGCTTGGCCGGGCCGAGCTCCTACAATGAGCAGTTCTTC. It codes for CASSLAGPSSYNEQFF. The variable domain in full, completed from reference TRBV5-1 and TRBJ2-1, reads KAGVTQTPRYLIKTRGQQVTLSCSPISGHRSVSWYQQTPGQGLQFLFEYFSETQRNKGNFPGRFSGRQFSNSRSEMNVSTLELGDSALYLCASSLAGPSSYNEQFFGPGTRLTVL.

The chain combines TRBV7-2 with TRBJ2-5; TRBD2 aligns across 7 bases. Germline V gene lookup returns CDR1 SGHTA and CDR2 FQGNSA. This CDR3 contains 17 residues. V lost 0 bases to trimming and J lost 0 bases; unmatched junction nucleotides: 7. CDR3 protein: CASSLAPSGGYQETQYF. The CDR3 DNA sequence: TGTGCCAGCAGCTTAGCTCCTAGCGGAGGGTACCAAGAGACCCAGTACTTC.

The chain employs TRBV20-1 and TRBJ1-4, with D perhaps TRBD1 (6 bases). The CDR3 runs 15 residues. Trimming stripped 1 base from V and 2 bases from J, with 11 bases between. The germline V gene has CDR1 DFQATT and CDR2 SNEGSKA (reference sequence). The CDR3 coding sequence is TGCAGTGCTAGAGGTTCGCAGGGGACTAATGAAAAACTGTTTTTT. As protein: CSARGSQGTNEKLFF.